Listed here are 15 T cell receptor beta chains from one sample, sequenced in a study of OX40 agonist ivuxolimab in advanced cancers. Method: immunoSEQ multiplex PCR; TCRdb's copy keeps in-frame clones and lacks some. The table has 45,000 or so clones, more than 75% seen once. The sample consisted of CD4+ or CD8+ T cells sorted from blood, taken in a trial of the OX40 agonist ivuxolimab. These receptors were taken from an adult with an advanced solid tumor such as melanoma, head and neck, liver or kidney cancer.

This chain links TRBV6-1 with TRBJ1-2; the D is unclear. The CDR3 is 12 residues long. V was shortened by 3 bases and J by 6 bases, with 8 bases between the two germline ends. CDR1 is MNHNS, CDR2 SASEGT, per germline. This chain's CDR3 is CASSDGANGYTF. The CDR3 bases are TGTGCCAGCAGTGATGGCGCCAATGGCTACACCTTC.

In its sample, this clone was seen once. The chain has TRBV27 and TRBJ2-1, with 10 nucleotides matching TRBD2. The V segment lost 1 base and the J segment 6 bases; nucleotides outside the gene matches: 6. From germline, CDR1 is MNHEY and CDR2 SMNVEV (reference sequence). The CDR3 contains 16 residues. CDR3 DNA: TGTGCCAGCAGTTTATTCCTAGCGGGAGCGAGCAATGAGCAGTTCTTC. It is translated as CASSLFLAGASNEQFF.

V and J are TRBV5-1 and TRBJ2-1; 9 nucleotides line up with TRBD1. The CDR3 is made up of 15 amino acids. Germline V gives CDR1 SGHRS, CDR2 YFSETQ. The J segment lost 6 bases and the V segment lost 0 bases, leaving 4 bases of the junction unmatched. CDR3 sequence (DNA): TGCGCCAGCAGCTTGGAGAGACAGGGGGTCAATGAGCAGTTCTTC. Amino acid sequence: CASSLERQGVNEQFF.

The chain is built from TRBV7-8 and TRBJ2-7; D is unclear. CDR3 length equals 13 residues. Germline V gives CDR1 SGHVS, CDR2 FQNEAQ. The V end was cut by 1 base, the J end by 0 bases, with 4 bases between. The chain's CDR3 is CASSLGPSYEQYF. CDR3 nucleotide sequence: TGTGCCAGCAGCTTAGGGCCCTCCTACGAGCAGTACTTC.

This sequence joins TRBV7-8 and TRBJ1-5, with D unclear. The V and J ends lost 1 base and 3 bases respectively, with 13 bases between them. Germline values: CDR1 SGHVS, CDR2 FQNEAQ. The CDR3 is 16 amino acids. Here the CDR3 DNA reads TGTGCCAGCAGCTTAGTGGAAGGTCAACTCAATCAGCCCCAGCATTTT. Its translation: CASSLVEGQLNQPQHF.

This sequence joins TRBV7-2 and TRBJ2-1, with a weak D call TRBD1 (6 bases). Trimming took 5 bases from V and 9 from J, leaving 23 bases between them. Germline V gene data show CDR1 as SGHTA and CDR2 as FQGNSA. The CDR3 has 16 amino acids. The DNA of the CDR3 is TGTGCCAGCAGCCGTGATCCCATCAGGGGCGGAGGTGAGCAGTTCTTC. It yields the protein CASSRDPIRGGGEQFF.

The sample holds a few counts of this clone. The V gene is TRBV2, the J gene TRBJ2-7, with 9 bases fitting TRBD2. Germline V gene lookup returns CDR1 SNHLY and CDR2 FYNNEI. V shed 0 bases and J 6 bases; nucleotides not matched to a gene: 15. CDR3 length equals 18 residues. CDR3 in DNA: TGTGCCAGCAGTGAAGCGCTTCGGCTAGCGGGGCCCGGGGGCGAGCAGTACTTC. It is translated as CASSEALRLAGPGGEQYF. The entire variable domain, with the rest obtained from reference TRBV2 and TRBJ2-7, is as follows: EPEVTQTPSHQVTQMGQEVILRCVPISNHLYFYWYRQILGQKVEFLVSFYNNEISEKSEIFDDQFSVERPDGSNFTLKIRSTKLEDSAMYFCASSEALRLAGPGGEQYFGPGTRLTVT.

CDR3 DNA: TGTGCCAGCAGCCAAGGTCGGGGAGTTAGGGACACCGGGGAGCTGTTTTTT. Protein product: CASSQGRGVRDTGELFF. The chain carries TRBV14 and TRBJ2-2, with TRBD2 as a possible D gene (5 bases). V was cut by 1 base and J by 3 bases, with 15 bases left in between. This CDR3 contains 17 residues. CDR1 is SGHDN, CDR2 FVKESK, per germline.

This chain links TRBV5-1 with TRBJ2-1; unclear D gene. The CDR3 covers 12 residues. The germline V and J ends were trimmed by 4 bases and 6 bases, with 8 bases remaining between them. The V gene's germline CDR1 is SGHRS and CDR2 YFSETQ. The CDR3, as DNA: TGCGCCAGCAGCCCTGCCCTCAATGAGCAGTTCTTC. It yields the protein CASSPALNEQFF.

In DNA, the CDR3 is TGTGCCAGCAGTTTATGGGATAACCAAGAGACCCAGTACTTC. It yields the protein CASSLWDNQETQYF. The chain uses TRBV28 and TRBJ2-5, with D unclear. V dropped 0 bases and J dropped 0 bases, with 5 bases sitting between them. Germline loops: CDR1 MDHEN, CDR2 SYDVKM. This CDR3 region has 14 residues.

The genes are TRBV29-1 and TRBJ2-3, with D tentatively TRBD2 (5 bases). The V end was cut by 7 bases, the J end by 1 base, with 15 bases between. Germline V gene data show CDR1 as SQVTM and CDR2 as ANQGSEA. CDR3 length equals 14 residues. The CDR3 bases are TGCAGCGCCCCGGACTCTCCGGGCACAGATACGCAGTATTTT. Protein: CSAPDSPGTDTQYF.

A single count supports this clone. The chain couples TRBV6-5 to TRBJ1-2, with a weak D call TRBD1 (5 bases). The V gene lost 6 bases and the J gene lost 5 bases, with 16 bases spanning the gap. Per germline, CDR1 MNHEY and CDR2 SVGAGI. The CDR3 sequence is 14 residues long. This CDR3 is CASSSGKANYGYTF. CDR3 coding DNA: TGTGCCAGCAGCTCAGGGAAGGCGAATTATGGCTACACCTTC.

The chain links TRBV7-2 to TRBJ2-2; 10 nucleotides match TRBD2. This CDR3 contains 16 residues. Germline loops: CDR1 SGHTA, CDR2 FQGNSA. The V segment lost 5 bases and the J segment 4 bases; nucleotides outside the gene matches: 7. In DNA, the CDR3 is TGTGCCAGCAGCCCCAGCGGGGGGGCGGTCACCGGGGAGCTGTTTTTT. Amino acids: CASSPSGGAVTGELFF.

A few counts support this clone. The chain couples TRBV30 to TRBJ1-1; D uncertain. V was clipped by 2 bases and J by 0 bases, with 7 bases between them. The CDR3 spans 13 residues. Per the germline V gene, CDR1 is GTSNPN and CDR2 is SVGIG (reference sequence). In DNA form, the CDR3 reads TGTGCCTGGAGTCTGGCTATGAACACTGAAGCTTTCTTT. This gives the protein CAWSLAMNTEAFF.

This sequence joins TRBV11-1 and TRBJ2-7, with D possibly matching TRBD2 (5 bases). CDR1 and CDR2 (germline): SGHAT, FQDESV (reference sequence). Trimming took 2 bases from V and 2 from J, leaving 19 bases between them. This CDR3 contains 17 residues. CDR3 protein: CASSLYPPDYTPYEQYF. The CDR3 DNA is TGTGCCAGCAGCTTATACCCTCCCGACTATACCCCCTACGAGCAGTACTTC.